The clone carrying this T cell receptor (beta chain) was seen ten or more times. Its specificity is not known. These data belong to a study of T-cell memory formation after mild COVID-19. Study background: Clustering of TCRs was largely donor specific. Study findings and constraints: Some SARS-CoV-2-responding clones were already detected in memory before infection. Later expanders leaned CD4+, whereas clones that contracted between day 15 and 85 were balanced CD4/CD8.

A 5'RACE reaction primed in the constant segment made cDNA libraries of TCR alpha and TCR beta, and these carried sample barcodes and UMIs. TCRdb re-analysed the 5' RACE reads in MiXCR, keeping a single row per CDR3 protein. Of about 350,000 distinct CDR3 sequences in the sample, roughly an eighth were seen once. Germline loops: CDR1 SNHLY, CDR2 FYNNEI. The V end was cut by 4 bases, the J end by 0 bases, with 15 bases between. The CDR3 is 16 residues long. Sequencing was performed on PBMCs or a T cell subset sorted from them (not recorded which). The chain employs TRBV2 and TRBJ2-5, with D possibly being TRBD1 or TRBD2 (5 bases each). The clonotype was recovered from a man between 18 and 29 years old who had mild COVID-19 (a few samples of this study predate the infection). Cell type and time point are not known. CDR3 in DNA: TGTGCCAGCAGTGGGGTCTTGGGGGTGCACCAAGAGACCCAGTACTTC. Its protein product is CASSGVLGVHQETQYF.